The present entry profiles one T cell receptor beta chain with its context. TCRdb's table, derived via immunoSEQ multiplex PCR, lists solely in-frame clones and lacks some. The repertoire holds 400,000 to 450,000 clones, 75% to 95% seen once, with 5% to 8% in the top ten. Trimming cost V 0 bases and J 5 bases, with 13 bases left between them. The germline gives CDR1 MNHNY, CDR2 SVGAGI (reference sequence). CDR3 size: 15 residues. This sample is part of a study of control samples from healthy donors and cancer patients. The TCR sequence derives from a man aged 35-49 years with head and neck cancer. Specimen: PBMCs. The genes are TRBV6-6 and TRBJ1-1; D is unresolved. This CDR3 is CASSYSTGSGTEAFF. As DNA, the CDR3 is TGTGCCAGCAGTTACTCGACCGGGTCCGGAACTGAAGCTTTCTTT.